Listed below are T cell receptor beta chains from one sample, sequenced in a study of long-term antiretroviral therapy in people with HIV. Produced via immunoSEQ multiplex PCR; TCRdb's table is partial and in-frame only. The repertoire consists of 40,000 to 45,000 clones, with over 90% occurring once and the leading ten covering about 3%. The specimen comprised unsorted PBMCs, sampled 3.7 years after starting antiretroviral therapy. These receptors all stem from a woman aged 45-60 years with HIV. Each CDR3 is given with its conserved first and last residue. A D gene is named only where the DNA matches it firmly. A row's size may be missing; if present it is once, few, many or a size class.

clone_size	v_call	d_call	j_call	cdr3_aa	cdr3_nt
-	TRBV7-3	TRBD2	TRBJ2-1	CASSRGLAGVYEQFF	TGTGCCAGCAGCCGGGGACTAGCGGGGGTGTATGAGCAGTTCTTC
medium-sized	TRBV6-5	-	TRBJ2-2	CASSTSRDYTGELFF	TGTGCCAGCAGTACCAGCCGGGACTACACCGGGGAGCTGTTTTTT
-	TRBV6-5	TRBD1	TRBJ2-5	CASSWYAGGETQYF	TGTGCCAGCAGTTGGTATGCAGGGGGTGAGACCCAGTACTTC
-	TRBV6-5	-	TRBJ1-5	CASSQGSSNQPQHF	TGTGCCAGCAGCCAGGGTTCTAGCAATCAGCCCCAGCATTTT
-	TRBV7-8	TRBD1	TRBJ1-1	CASSTGGVGTEAFF	TGTGCCAGCAGTACAGGGGGAGTAGGAACTGAAGCTTTCTTT
-	TRBV27	TRBD1	TRBJ1-1	CASTRQTGESTEAFF	TGTGCCAGCACCCGACAGACAGGGGAGAGCACTGAAGCTTTCTTT
-	TRBV7-7	TRBD2	TRBJ2-2	CASSSASGGATGELFF	TGTGCTAGCAGCTCAGCTAGCGGGGGGGCAACCGGGGAGCTGTTTTTT
-	TRBV27	-	TRBJ2-7	CASSLGTDYEQYF	TGTGCCAGCAGTTTAGGGACCGACTACGAGCAGTACTTC
-	TRBV5-1	TRBD1	TRBJ2-1	CASSTRDSDEQFF	TGCGCCAGTTCCACCCGGGACAGCGATGAGCAGTTCTTC
-	TRBV2	TRBD2	TRBJ2-7	CASSGLAGAGYEQYF	TGTGCCAGCAGTGGACTAGCGGGAGCCGGCTACGAGCAGTACTTC
-	TRBV19	-	TRBJ1-4	CASTWRGAGNEKLFF	TGTGCCAGTACTTGGAGGGGGGCCGGTAATGAAAAACTGTTTTTT
-	TRBV28	-	TRBJ2-6	CASSPAGANVLTF	TGTGCCAGCAGTCCAGCTGGGGCCAACGTCCTGACTTTC
-	TRBV27	TRBD1	TRBJ1-4	CASSLPRDRQEKLFF	TGTGCCAGCAGTTTACCCCGGGACAGACAAGAAAAACTGTTTTTT
-	TRBV5-1	TRBD1	TRBJ2-2	CASEDPGQARRGLFF	TGCGCCAGCGAGGACCCGGGACAGGCGAGAAGAGGGCTGTTTTTT
-	TRBV27	-	TRBJ2-7	CASSLGRSSYEQYF	TGTGCCAGCAGTTTAGGCAGGTCCTCCTACGAGCAGTACTTC
-	TRBV19	-	TRBJ1-1	CASSRGFRLPYTEAFF	TGTGCCAGTAGTCGTGGTTTTCGGCTTCCTTACACTGAAGCTTTCTTT
-	TRBV19	TRBD1	TRBJ1-3	CASRTQGAENTIYF	TGTGCCAGTAGGACACAGGGGGCGGAAAACACCATATATTTT
-	TRBV10-3	-	TRBJ1-1	CAISDQGHQAFF	TGTGCCATCAGTGACCAGGGACATCAGGCTTTCTTT
once	TRBV18	TRBD2	TRBJ2-3	CASSDGGAGGDTQYF	TGTGCCAGCTCAGACGGGGGGGCCGGGGGAGATACGCAGTATTTT
few	TRBV2	-	TRBJ1-1	CASSDSLMNTEAFF	TGTGCCAGCAGTGATAGTCTTATGAACACTGAAGCTTTCTTT
once	TRBV7-2	TRBD1	TRBJ1-3	CASSLTGGASGNTIYF	TGTGCCAGCAGCTTAACAGGGGGCGCATCTGGAAACACCATATATTTT
-	TRBV13	-	TRBJ2-3	CASSSTTPGTDTQYF	TGTGCCAGCAGCTCTACTACGCCAGGGACAGATACGCAGTATTTT
-	TRBV2	-	TRBJ1-1	CASSAEGMNTEAFF	TGTGCCAGCAGTGCGGAGGGCATGAACACTGAAGCTTTCTTT
-	TRBV10-1	-	TRBJ1-1	CASSRDFRTEAFF	TGCGCCAGCTCCCGGGACTTTAGGACTGAAGCTTTCTTT
-	TRBV4-1	-	TRBJ1-4	CASSQGAGTNEKLFF	TGCGCCAGCAGCCAAGGAGCAGGGACTAATGAAAAACTGTTTTTT
-	TRBV7-2	-	TRBJ2-7	CASSLVPGTYEQYF	TGTGCCAGCAGCTTAGTCCCAGGGACCTACGAGCAGTACTTC
once	TRBV9	-	TRBJ2-3	CASSVSGTPSDTQYF	TGTGCCAGCAGCGTTTCAGGTACCCCCTCCGATACGCAGTATTTT
-	TRBV5-6	-	TRBJ1-2	CASSFGVGYGYTF	TGTGCCAGCAGCTTCGGGGTAGGCTATGGCTACACCTTC
-	TRBV5-8	TRBD1	TRBJ1-2	CASSSYRGDGYTF	TGTGCCAGCAGCTCTTACAGGGGCGATGGCTACACCTTC
-	TRBV7-9	-	TRBJ1-2	CASSLEQQGYTF	TGTGCCAGCAGCTTAGAGCAGCAGGGCTACACCTTC